A single sample is the source of the 6 T cell receptor beta chains below, sequenced in a study of OX40 agonist ivuxolimab in advanced cancers. Assay: immunoSEQ multiplex PCR; the TCRdb copy retains only in-frame clones and omits some. The table lists some 10,000 clones, about nine tenths of them singletons. The sample here was CD4+ or CD8+ T cells sorted from blood, taken in a trial of the OX40 agonist ivuxolimab. These receptors were collected from an adult with an advanced solid tumor such as melanoma, head and neck, liver or kidney cancer.

CDR3: CASSRNTGASPSYEQYF. The CDR3 DNA reads as TGTGCCAGCAGCCGAAACACCGGGGCCAGCCCTTCCTACGAGCAGTACTTC. The V gene is TRBV7-9, the J gene TRBJ2-5; TRBD1 or TRBD2 may be the D gene (5 bases each). The J call is doubtful: the DNA matches TRBJ2-7 better. CDR3 length: 17 residues. Germline V gene lookup returns CDR1 SEHNR and CDR2 FQNEAQ (reference sequence).

V is TRBV6-5 and J is TRBJ1-2, with D uncertain. CDR1 is MNHEY and CDR2 is SVGAGI in the germline V gene. V lost 1 base and J lost 2, with 8 bases in between. This CDR3 region has 14 residues. The CDR3 here is CASSYFDGNYGYTF. CDR3 DNA sequence: TGTGCCAGCAGTTACTTTGACGGGAACTATGGCTACACCTTC.

The chain carries TRBV6-5 and TRBJ1-4, with TRBD1 matching over 9 bases. The length of the CDR3 is 14 residues. The germline V gene has CDR1 MNHEY and CDR2 SVGAGI. V lost 8 bases, J lost 7 bases, and 8 bases stayed unmatched. CDR3 amino acids: CASGTGRGIEKLFF. DNA of the CDR3: TGTGCCAGCGGGACAGGGAGGGGGATTGAAAAACTGTTTTTT.

V gene TRBV10-3 combines with J gene TRBJ2-7, with 9 bases fitting TRBD2. The CDR3 consists of 18 residues. V shed 0 bases, J shed 0 bases, and the junction held 9 bases outside the gene matches. Germline CDR1 ENHRY, CDR2 SYGVKD. The CDR3 nucleotides are TGTGCCATCAGTGAGTCGATAACGGCTAGCGGGAACTCCTACGAGCAGTACTTC. The encoded protein is CAISESITASGNSYEQYF.

V gene TRBV9 combines with J gene TRBJ2-3; 9 positions agree with TRBD2. Germline CDR1 reads SGDLS; CDR2 reads YYNGEE. Trimming cost V 2 bases and J 1 base; bases outside gene matches: 2. The CDR3 loop spans 15 amino acids. This CDR3 reads CASSVSGGGTDTQYF. Here the CDR3 DNA reads TGTGCCAGCAGCGTTAGCGGGGGCGGCACAGATACGCAGTATTTT.

This clone was seen once. The chain combines TRBV7-3 with TRBJ2-5; 7 nucleotides match TRBD1. CDR1 and CDR2 from the germline V gene are SGHTA and FQGTGA. There are 14 residues in the CDR3. Trimming took 6 bases from V and 5 from J; bases not matched to a gene: 9. CDR3 in amino acids: CASSSTGATETQYF. In DNA, the CDR3 is TGTGCCAGCAGTTCTACAGGGGCGACTGAGACCCAGTACTTC. The full variable domain, with the rest looked up from reference TRBV7-3 and TRBJ2-5, is GAGVSQTPSNKVTEKGKYVELRCDPISGHTALYWYRQSLGQGPEFLIYFQGTGAADDSGLPNDRFFAVRPEGSVSTLKIQRTERGDSAVYLCASSSTGATETQYFGPGTRLLVL.